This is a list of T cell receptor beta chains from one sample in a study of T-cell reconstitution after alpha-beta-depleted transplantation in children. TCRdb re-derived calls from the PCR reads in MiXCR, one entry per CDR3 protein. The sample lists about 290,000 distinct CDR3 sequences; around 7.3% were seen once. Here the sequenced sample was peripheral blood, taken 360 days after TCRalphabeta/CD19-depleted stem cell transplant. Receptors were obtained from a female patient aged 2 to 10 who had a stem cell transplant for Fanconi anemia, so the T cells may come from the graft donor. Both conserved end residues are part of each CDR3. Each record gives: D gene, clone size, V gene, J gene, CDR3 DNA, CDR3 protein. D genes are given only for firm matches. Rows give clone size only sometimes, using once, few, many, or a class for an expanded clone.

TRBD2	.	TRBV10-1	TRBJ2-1	TGCGCCAGCAGTCCCGGGGGGACGGGAGAGCAGTTCTTC	CASSPGGTGEQFF
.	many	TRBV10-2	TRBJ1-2	TGCGCCAGCACCATCGGACATCCCTATGGCTACACCTTC	CASTIGHPYGYTF
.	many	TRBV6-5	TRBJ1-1	TGTGCCAGCAGTTACTCCGTGACAGGTAACACTGAAGCTTTCTTT	CASSYSVTGNTEAFF
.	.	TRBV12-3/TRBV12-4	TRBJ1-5	TGTGCCTTCAGTTTTCAGCCCGGCAGGGGCCTCATCAGCAATCAGCCCCAGCATTTT	CAFSFQPGRGLISNQPQHF
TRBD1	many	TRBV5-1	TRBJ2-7	TGCGCCAGCAGCTTGGGGGGACAGCTACTCGGCGAGCAGTACTTC	CASSLGGQLLGEQYF
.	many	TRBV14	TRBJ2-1	TGTGCCAGCAGCCTCCTACTAGACGATGAGCAGTTCTTC	CASSLLLDDEQFF
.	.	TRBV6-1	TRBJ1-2	TGTGCCAGCAGTGAAGAGGGCAGCCGCATCTATGGCTACACCTTC	CASSEEGSRIYGYTF
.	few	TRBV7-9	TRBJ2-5	TGTGCCAGCAGCCCTTCACGGACTCTAGAGACCCAGTACTTC	CASSPSRTLETQYF
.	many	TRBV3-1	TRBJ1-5	TGTGCCAGCAGCCAAGTCCGTGTGACAGCATTCAATCAGCCCCAGCATTTT	CASSQVRVTAFNQPQHF
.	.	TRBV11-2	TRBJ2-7	TGTGCCAGCAGCTTATTCTCCATCGGCGAGCAGTACTTC	CASSLFSIGEQYF
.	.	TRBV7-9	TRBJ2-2	TGTGCCAGCAGGGGACGGGACACCAAAATTAACACCGGGGAGCTGTTTTTT	CASRGRDTKINTGELFF
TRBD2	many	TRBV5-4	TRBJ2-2	TGTGCCAGCAGCTTGGGCGCTAGCGGAAACACCGGGGAGCTGTTTTTT	CASSLGASGNTGELFF
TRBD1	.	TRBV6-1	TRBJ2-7	TGTGCCAGCAGTGAACTGGGGACAGGTTCTATGGAGGTGGACGAGCAGTACTTC	CASSELGTGSMEVDEQYF
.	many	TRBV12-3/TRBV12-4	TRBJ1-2	TGTGCCAGCACCTCCGCGTCCCCCGGTGGCTACACCTTC	CASTSASPGGYTF
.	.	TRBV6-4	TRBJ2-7	TGTGCCAGCAGCGCCGGCTCCGAATTATACGAGCAGTACTTC	CASSAGSELYEQYF
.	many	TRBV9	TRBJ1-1	TGTGCCAGCAGCGTACATAAGGGTGGAACTGAAGCTTTCTTT	CASSVHKGGTEAFF
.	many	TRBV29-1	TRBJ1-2	TGCAGCGTTGACAGGGAGGATACTATGGTGAACTATGGCTACACCTTC	CSVDREDTMVNYGYTF
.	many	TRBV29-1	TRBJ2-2	TGCAGCGTTGAGACACAAAACACCGGGGAGCTGTTTTTT	CSVETQNTGELFF
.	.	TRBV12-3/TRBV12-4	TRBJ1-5	TGTGCCAGCAGTCCCTCACTTGACAGGATCAATCAGCCCCAGCATTTT	CASSPSLDRINQPQHF
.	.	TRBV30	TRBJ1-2	TGTGCCTGGAGTGTACAGTATGGCTACACCTTC	CAWSVQYGYTF
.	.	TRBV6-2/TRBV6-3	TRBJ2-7	TGTGCCAGCAGTTTTAGCGGCCTCGGAGGAACCGAGCAGTACTTC	CASSFSGLGGTEQYF
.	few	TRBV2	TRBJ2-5	TGTGCCAGCAGTGAAGCGAACGAATTGGAGACCCAGTACTTC	CASSEANELETQYF
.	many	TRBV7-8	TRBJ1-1	TGTGCCAGCAGCTTAATGGCCGCTCCGTGGGACACTGAAGCTTTCTTT	CASSLMAAPWDTEAFF
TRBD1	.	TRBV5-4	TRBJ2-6	TGTGCCAGCAGCTTCCATTCGTTTAGGGACAGAGTTGACTCTGGGGCCAACGTCCTGACTTTC	CASSFHSFRDRVDSGANVLTF
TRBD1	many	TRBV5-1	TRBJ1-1	TGCGCCAGCAGCTCGGACAGGGGGCGAGGCACTGAAGCTTTCTTT	CASSSDRGRGTEAFF
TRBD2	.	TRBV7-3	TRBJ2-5	TGTGCCAGCAGCTCCAGCGGGACGGAGACCCAGTACTTC	CASSSSGTETQYF
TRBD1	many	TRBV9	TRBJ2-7	TGTGCCAGCGGCCGGACAGGGAGTCCGCAGTACTTC	CASGRTGSPQYF
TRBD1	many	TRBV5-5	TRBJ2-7	TGTGCCAGCAGCCCACAGCCGGGACAGGGGTTGCCGAACGAGCAGTACTTC	CASSPQPGQGLPNEQYF
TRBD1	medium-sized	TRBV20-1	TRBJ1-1	TGCAGTGCCCCTACCCCGACAGGGCTGGGGACTGAAGCTTTCTTT	CSAPTPTGLGTEAFF
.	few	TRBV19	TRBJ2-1	TGTGCCAGTAATCGCGGGATCCCCTACAATGAGCAGTTCTTC	CASNRGIPYNEQFF
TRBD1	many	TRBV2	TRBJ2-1	TGTGCCAGCACCCGGACAGGGCTGGCCTACAATGAGCAGTTCTTC	CASTRTGLAYNEQFF
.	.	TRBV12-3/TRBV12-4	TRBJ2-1	TGTGCCAGCAGCCGCCGCCTTGGGGAATCTTACAATGAGCAGTTCTTC	CASSRRLGESYNEQFF
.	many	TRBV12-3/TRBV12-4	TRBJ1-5	TGTGCCAGCAGTTTATTTGAAGGTCCTCCCAATCAGCCCCAGCATTTT	CASSLFEGPPNQPQHF
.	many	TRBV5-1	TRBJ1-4	TGCGCCAGCAGCTTAACGGGTGAAAAACTGTTTTTT	CASSLTGEKLFF
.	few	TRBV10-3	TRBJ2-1	TGTGCCATCAGTGTCATTAAGCGGTCAGGGGATATGGATGAGCAGTTCTTC	CAISVIKRSGDMDEQFF
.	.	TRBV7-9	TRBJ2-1	TGTTCCAGCAGCTTGTTATTTCGAGGGAAAGCCTACAATGAGCAGTTCTTC	CSSSLLFRGKAYNEQFF
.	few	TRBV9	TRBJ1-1	TGTGCCAGCAGCAAGACAGCCACTGAAGCTTTCTTT	CASSKTATEAFF
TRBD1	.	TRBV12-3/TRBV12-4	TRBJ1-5	TGTGCCAGCAGTCCACAGGGGGACCTGCGCTCGAATCAGCCCCAGCATTTT	CASSPQGDLRSNQPQHF
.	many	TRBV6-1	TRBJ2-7	TGTGCCAGCAGCCTCGGTGGAGGGACCGAGCAGTACTTC	CASSLGGGTEQYF
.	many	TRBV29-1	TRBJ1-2	TGCAGCGTGACTATCTCCTATGGCTACACCTTC	CSVTISYGYTF
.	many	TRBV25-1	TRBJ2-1	TGTGCCAGCAGGGGCTACAATGAGCAGTTCTTC	CASRGYNEQFF
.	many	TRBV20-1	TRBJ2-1	TGCAGTGCCAACGACAGGATCTACAATGAGCAGTTCTTC	CSANDRIYNEQFF
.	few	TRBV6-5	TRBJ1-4	TGTGCCAGCAGTACCGGGACAAATAATGAAAAACTGTTTTTT	CASSTGTNNEKLFF
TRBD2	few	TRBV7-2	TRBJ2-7	TGTGCCAGCAGCCGTCAGCGGGAGGTCCCGTCCTACGAGCAGTACTTC	CASSRQREVPSYEQYF
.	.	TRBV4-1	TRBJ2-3	TGCGCCAGCAGCCAATCTAGCGCCACAGATACGCAGTATTTT	CASSQSSATDTQYF
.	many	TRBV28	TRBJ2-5	TGTGCCAGCAGTTTAACTTACCAAGAGACCCAGTACTTC	CASSLTYQETQYF
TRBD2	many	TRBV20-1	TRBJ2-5	TGCAGTGCGGGATATAGCGGGAGTATGGGAGAGACCCAGTACTTC	CSAGYSGSMGETQYF
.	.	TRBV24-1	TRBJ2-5	TGTGCCACCAGTGATAGTGACAGGCTCGGGGAGACCCAGTACTTC	CATSDSDRLGETQYF
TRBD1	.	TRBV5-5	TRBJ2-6	TGTGCCAGCAGCTTGGGGACAGGGGGCTCTGGGGCCAACGTCCTGACTTTC	CASSLGTGGSGANVLTF
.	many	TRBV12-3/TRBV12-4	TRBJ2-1	TGTGCCAGCAGTTGGTCCTTCGGCGGCGATGAGCAGTTCTTC	CASSWSFGGDEQFF
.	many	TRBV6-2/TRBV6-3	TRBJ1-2	TGTGCCAGCAGTTACTCTCCTGACGTCTATGGCTACACCTTC	CASSYSPDVYGYTF
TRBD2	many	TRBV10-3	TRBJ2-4	TGTGCCATCAGTGTTACCCTTAGCGGGAACATTCAGTACTTC	CAISVTLSGNIQYF
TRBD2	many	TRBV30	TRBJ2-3	TGTGCCTGGAGTTGGGAGGGCGGGGCAGATACGCAGTATTTT	CAWSWEGGADTQYF
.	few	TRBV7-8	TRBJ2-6	TGTGCCAGCAACTTGGAAGGGGCCAACGTCCTGACTTTC	CASNLEGANVLTF
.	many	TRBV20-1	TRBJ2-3	TGCAGTGCTAGACGGGCCGCAAGCACAGATACGCAGTATTTT	CSARRAASTDTQYF
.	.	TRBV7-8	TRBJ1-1	TGTGCCAGCAGCCCCGACGGAGGCCTTGAAGCTTTCTTT	CASSPDGGLEAFF
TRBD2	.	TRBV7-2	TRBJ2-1	TGTGCCAGCAGCCCCAAACCGGGACTAGCGGGGGGATACAATGAGCAGTTCTTC	CASSPKPGLAGGYNEQFF
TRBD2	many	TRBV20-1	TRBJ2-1	TGCTCCTCCGCACCAGCGGGGGGATCTAGTGAGCAGTTCTTC	CSSAPAGGSSEQFF
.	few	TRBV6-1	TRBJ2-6	TGTGCCAGCAGTCGAGGACAATCCGGGGCCAACGTCCTGACTTTC	CASSRGQSGANVLTF
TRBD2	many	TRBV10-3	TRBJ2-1	TGTGCCACCCTGACTAGCGGGGGCAATGAGCAGTTCTTC	CATLTSGGNEQFF